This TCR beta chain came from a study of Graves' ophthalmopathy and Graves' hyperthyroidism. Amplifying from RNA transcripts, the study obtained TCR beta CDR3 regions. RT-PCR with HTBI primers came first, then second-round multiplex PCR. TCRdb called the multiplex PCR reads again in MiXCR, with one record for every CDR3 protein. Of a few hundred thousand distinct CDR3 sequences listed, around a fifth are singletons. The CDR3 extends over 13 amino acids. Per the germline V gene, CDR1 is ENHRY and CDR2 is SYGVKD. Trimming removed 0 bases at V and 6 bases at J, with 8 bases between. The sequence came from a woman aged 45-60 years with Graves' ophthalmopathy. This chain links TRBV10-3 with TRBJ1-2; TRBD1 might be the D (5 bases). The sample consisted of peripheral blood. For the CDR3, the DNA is TGTGCCATCAGTGAGTCGCAGGGACATGGCTACACCTTC. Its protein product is CAISESQGHGYTF.